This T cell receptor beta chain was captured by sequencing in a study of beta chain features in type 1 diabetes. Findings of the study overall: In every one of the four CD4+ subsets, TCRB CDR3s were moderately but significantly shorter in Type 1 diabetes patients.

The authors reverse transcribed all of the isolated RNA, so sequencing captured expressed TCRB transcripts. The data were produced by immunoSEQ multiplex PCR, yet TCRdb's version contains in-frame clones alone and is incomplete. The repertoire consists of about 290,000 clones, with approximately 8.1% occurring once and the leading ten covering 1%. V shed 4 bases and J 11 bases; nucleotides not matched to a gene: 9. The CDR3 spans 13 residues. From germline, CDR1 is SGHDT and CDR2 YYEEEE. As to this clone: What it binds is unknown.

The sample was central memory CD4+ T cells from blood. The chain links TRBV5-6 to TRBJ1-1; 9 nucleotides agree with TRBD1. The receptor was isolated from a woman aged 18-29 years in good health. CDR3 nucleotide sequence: TGTGCCAGCAGCGCAAGCGGGACAGGGCTCGCTTTCTTT. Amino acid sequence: CASSASGTGLAFF.